The clone carrying this TCR beta chain showed up just a few times. TCRdb re-called the 5' RACE reads through MiXCR, storing one row per CDR3 protein. The repertoire includes 350,000 or so distinct CDR3 sequences, roughly 10% of them detected once, and approximately 8.9% sits in the top ten. The CDR3 runs to 14 residues. CDR1 is MGHRA, CDR2 YSYEKL, per germline. Trimming shortened V by 0 bases and J by 5 bases, and 9 bases separated the two germline ends. The sample originates from a study of identical twins. Sample: naive T cells sorted from blood. The chain couples TRBV4-1 to TRBJ2-3, with D hard to call. The sequence derives from a woman aged 50 to 65 in good health. DNA for the CDR3: TGCGCCAGCAGCCAAGATCAGGCAGGAGATACGCAGTATTTT. Its translation: CASSQDQAGDTQYF.